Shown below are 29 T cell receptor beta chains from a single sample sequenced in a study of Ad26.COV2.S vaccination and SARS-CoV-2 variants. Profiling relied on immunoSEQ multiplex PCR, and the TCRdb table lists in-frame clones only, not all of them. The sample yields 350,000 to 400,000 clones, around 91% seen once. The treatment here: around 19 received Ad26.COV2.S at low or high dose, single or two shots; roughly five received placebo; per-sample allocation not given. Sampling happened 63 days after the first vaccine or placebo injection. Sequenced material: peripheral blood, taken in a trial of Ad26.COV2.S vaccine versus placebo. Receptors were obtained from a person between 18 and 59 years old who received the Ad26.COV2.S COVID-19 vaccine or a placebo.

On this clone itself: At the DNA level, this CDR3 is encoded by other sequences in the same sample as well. For the CDR3, the DNA is TGTGCCTGGAGTGGTGGGGACAATCAGCCCCAGCATTTT. It specifies CAWSGGDNQPQHF. J is TRBJ1-5 and V is TRBV30; D unclear. Per the germline V gene, CDR1 is GTSNPN and CDR2 is SVGIG (reference sequence). The CDR3 loop spans 13 amino acids. V lost 1 base to trimming and J lost 3 bases, with 7 bases between them.

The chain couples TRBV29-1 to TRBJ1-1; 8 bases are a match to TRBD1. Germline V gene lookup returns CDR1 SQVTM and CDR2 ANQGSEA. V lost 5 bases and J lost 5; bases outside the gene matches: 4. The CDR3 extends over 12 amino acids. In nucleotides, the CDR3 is TGCAGCGTTTATGACAGGGGTACTGAAGCTTTCTTT. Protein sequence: CSVYDRGTEAFF.

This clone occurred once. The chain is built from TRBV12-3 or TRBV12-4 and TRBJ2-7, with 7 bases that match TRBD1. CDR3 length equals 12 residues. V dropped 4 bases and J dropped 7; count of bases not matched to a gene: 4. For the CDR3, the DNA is TGTGCCAGCAGTTCCACAGGGGTAGAGCAGTACTTC. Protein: CASSSTGVEQYF.

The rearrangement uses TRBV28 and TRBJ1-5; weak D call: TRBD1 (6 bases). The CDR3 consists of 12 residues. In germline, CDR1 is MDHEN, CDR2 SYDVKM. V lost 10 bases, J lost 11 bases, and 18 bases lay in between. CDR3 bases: TGTGCCATCGGGACAAAATCCCTTTCCCAGCATTTT. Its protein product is CAIGTKSLSQHF. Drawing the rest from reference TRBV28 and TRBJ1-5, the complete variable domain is DVKVTQSSRYLVKRTGEKVFLECVQDMDHENMFWYRQDPGLGLRLIYFSYDVKMKEKGDIPEGYSVSREKKERFSLILESASTNQTSMYLCAIGTKSLSQHFGDGTRLSIL.

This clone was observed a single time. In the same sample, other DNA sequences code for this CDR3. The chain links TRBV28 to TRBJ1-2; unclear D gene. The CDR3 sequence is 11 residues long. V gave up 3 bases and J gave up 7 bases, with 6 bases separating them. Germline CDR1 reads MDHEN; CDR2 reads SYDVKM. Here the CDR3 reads CASSLGFGYTF. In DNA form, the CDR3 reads TGTGCCAGCAGTTTGGGATTTGGCTACACCTTC.

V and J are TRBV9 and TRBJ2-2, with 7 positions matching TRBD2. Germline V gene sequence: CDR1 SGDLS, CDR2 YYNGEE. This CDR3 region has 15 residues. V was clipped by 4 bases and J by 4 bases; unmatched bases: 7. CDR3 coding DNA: TGTGCCAGCAGCTCGCCGACTAGCCGCACCGGGGAGCTGTTTTTT. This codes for CASSSPTSRTGELFF.

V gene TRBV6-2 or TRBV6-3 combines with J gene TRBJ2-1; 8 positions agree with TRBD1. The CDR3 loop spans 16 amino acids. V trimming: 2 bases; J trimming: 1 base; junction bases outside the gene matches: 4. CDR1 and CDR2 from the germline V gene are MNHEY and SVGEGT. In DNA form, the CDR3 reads TGTGCCAGCAGTTACATGACAGGGGCGTCCTACAATGAGCAGTTCTTC. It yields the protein CASSYMTGASYNEQFF.

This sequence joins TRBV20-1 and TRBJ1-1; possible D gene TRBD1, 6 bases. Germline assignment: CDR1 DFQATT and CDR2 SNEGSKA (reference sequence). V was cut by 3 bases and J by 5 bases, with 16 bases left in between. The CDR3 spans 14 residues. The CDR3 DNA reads TGCAGTGCTAGTTTCCGGACAGCGGGAACTGAAGCTTTCTTT. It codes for CSASFRTAGTEAFF.

The CDR3 nucleotides are TGTGCCAGCTCACCACCGTGGGAACGGGAGACCCAGTACTTC. Its protein is CASSPPWERETQYF. J is TRBJ2-5 and V is TRBV18; no clear D gene. Germline CDR1 KGHSH, CDR2 LQKENI. Trimming took off 0 bases at V and 5 bases at J, with 10 bases between the two ends. The CDR3 is 14 amino acids.

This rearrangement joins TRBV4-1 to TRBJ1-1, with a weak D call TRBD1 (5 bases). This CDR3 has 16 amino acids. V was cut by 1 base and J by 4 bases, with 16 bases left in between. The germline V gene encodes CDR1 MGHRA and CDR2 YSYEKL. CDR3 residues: CASSQAPGGDITEAFF. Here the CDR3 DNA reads TGCGCCAGCAGCCAAGCCCCAGGAGGGGATATCACTGAAGCTTTCTTT.

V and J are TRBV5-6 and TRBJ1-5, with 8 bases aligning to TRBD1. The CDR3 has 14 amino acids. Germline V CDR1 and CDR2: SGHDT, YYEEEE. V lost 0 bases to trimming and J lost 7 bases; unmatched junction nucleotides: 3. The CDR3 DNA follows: TGTGCCAGCAGCTTGGGGACAGGGCTCCAGCCCCAGCATTTT. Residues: CASSLGTGLQPQHF.

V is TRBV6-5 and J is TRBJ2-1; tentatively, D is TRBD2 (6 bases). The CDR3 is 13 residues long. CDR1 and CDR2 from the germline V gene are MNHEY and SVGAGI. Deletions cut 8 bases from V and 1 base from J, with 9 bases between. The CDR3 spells CASRAGSYNEQFF. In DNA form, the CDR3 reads TGTGCCAGCCGGGCGGGATCCTACAATGAGCAGTTCTTC.

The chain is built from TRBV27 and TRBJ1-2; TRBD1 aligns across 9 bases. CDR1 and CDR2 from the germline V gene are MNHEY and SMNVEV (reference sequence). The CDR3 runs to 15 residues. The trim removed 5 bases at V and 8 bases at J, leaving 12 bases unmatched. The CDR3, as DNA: TGTGCCAGCAGTCCACTCGGTGACAGGGGGGAGGGCTACACCTTC. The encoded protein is CASSPLGDRGEGYTF.

CDR3 bases: TGTGCCAGCAGCGTAGATGTGTCGAATTCACCCCTCCACTTT. Its protein product is CASSVDVSNSPLHF. This rearrangement joins TRBV9 to TRBJ1-6; D remains ambiguous. CDR1 SGDLS and CDR2 YYNGEE come from the germline V gene. The CDR3 extends over 14 amino acids. V lost 0 bases and J lost 7, with 8 bases in between.

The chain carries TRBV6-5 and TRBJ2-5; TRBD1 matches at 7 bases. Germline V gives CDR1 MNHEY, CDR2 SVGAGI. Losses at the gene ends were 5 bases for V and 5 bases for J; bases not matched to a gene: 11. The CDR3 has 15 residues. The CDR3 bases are TGTGCCAGCAGTCCAGGGGGTGGCCCTAAGGAGACCCAGTACTTC. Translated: CASSPGGGPKETQYF.

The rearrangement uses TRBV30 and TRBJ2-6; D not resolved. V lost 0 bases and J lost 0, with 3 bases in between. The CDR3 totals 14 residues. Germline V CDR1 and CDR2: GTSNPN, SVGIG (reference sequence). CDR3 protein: CAWSVTSGANVLTF. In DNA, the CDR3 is TGTGCCTGGAGTGTAACCTCTGGGGCCAACGTCCTGACTTTC.

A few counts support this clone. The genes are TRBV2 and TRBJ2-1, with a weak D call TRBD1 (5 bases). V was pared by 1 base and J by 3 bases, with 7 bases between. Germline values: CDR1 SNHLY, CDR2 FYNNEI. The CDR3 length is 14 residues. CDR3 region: CASSEVRGYNEQFF. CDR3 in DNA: TGTGCCAGCAGTGAAGTAAGGGGCTACAATGAGCAGTTCTTC. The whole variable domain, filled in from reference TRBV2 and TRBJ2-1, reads EPEVTQTPSHQVTQMGQEVILRCVPISNHLYFYWYRQILGQKVEFLVSFYNNEISEKSEIFDDQFSVERPDGSNFTLKIRSTKLEDSAMYFCASSEVRGYNEQFFGPGTRLTVL.

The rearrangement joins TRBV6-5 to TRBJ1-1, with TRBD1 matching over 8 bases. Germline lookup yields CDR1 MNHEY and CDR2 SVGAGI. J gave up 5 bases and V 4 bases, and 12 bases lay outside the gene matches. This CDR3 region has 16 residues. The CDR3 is CASSFSTGGLMTEAFF. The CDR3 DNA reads TGTGCCAGCAGTTTCAGTACAGGGGGACTGATGACTGAAGCTTTCTTT.

CDR3: CAWSVRGTGRSGANVLTF. The CDR3 coding sequence is TGTGCCTGGAGTGTACGGGGGACAGGGCGCTCTGGGGCCAACGTCCTGACTTTC. The V call is TRBV30, the J call TRBJ2-6; 9 bases align to TRBD1. After removal of 0 bases from V and 0 bases from J, the junction contained 6 bases not matched to a gene. This CDR3 comprises 18 residues. From germline, CDR1 is GTSNPN and CDR2 SVGIG (reference sequence).

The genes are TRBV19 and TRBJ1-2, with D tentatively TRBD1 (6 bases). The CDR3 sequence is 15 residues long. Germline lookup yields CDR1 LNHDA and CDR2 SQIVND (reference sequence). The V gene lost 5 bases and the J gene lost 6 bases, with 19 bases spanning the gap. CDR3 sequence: CASSLNRVGMDGYTF. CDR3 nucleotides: TGTGCCAGTAGTCTAAACAGGGTCGGCATGGATGGCTACACCTTC. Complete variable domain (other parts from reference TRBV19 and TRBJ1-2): DGGITQSPKYLFRKEGQNVTLSCEQNLNHDAMYWYRQDPGQGLRLIYYSQIVNDFQKGDIAEGYSVSREKKESFPLTVTSAQKNPTAFYLCASSLNRVGMDGYTFGSGTRLTVV.

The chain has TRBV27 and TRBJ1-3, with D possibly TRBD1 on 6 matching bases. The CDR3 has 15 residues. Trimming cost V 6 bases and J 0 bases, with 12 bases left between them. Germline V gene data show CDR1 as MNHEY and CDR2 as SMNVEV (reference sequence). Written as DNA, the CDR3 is TGTGCCAGCAGCTATGCCAGGGGCTCTGGAAACACCATATATTTT. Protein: CASSYARGSGNTIYF.

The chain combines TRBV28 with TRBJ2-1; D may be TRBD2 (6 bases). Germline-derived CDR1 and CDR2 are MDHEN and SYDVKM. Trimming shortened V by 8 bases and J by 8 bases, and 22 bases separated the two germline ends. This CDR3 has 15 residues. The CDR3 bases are TGTGCCAGCGGTACCGGGCCCTACGGAGGGTATGAGCAGTTCTTC. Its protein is CASGTGPYGGYEQFF.

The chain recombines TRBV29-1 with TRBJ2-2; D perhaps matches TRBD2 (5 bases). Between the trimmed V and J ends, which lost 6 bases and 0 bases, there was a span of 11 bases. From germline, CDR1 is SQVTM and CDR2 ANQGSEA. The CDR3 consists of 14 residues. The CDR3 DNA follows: TGCAGCGTCCCCGCGGGCCCGAACACCGGGGAGCTGTTTTTT. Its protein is CSVPAGPNTGELFF.

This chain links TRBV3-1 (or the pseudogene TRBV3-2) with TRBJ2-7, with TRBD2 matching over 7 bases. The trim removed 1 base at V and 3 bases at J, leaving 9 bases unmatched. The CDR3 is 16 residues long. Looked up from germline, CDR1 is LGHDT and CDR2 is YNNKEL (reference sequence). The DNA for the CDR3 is TGTGCCAGCAGCCAAGCCAGCGGGATGGGAAGCTACGAGCAGTACTTC. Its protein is CASSQASGMGSYEQYF.

The CDR3 protein is CASSPTPPVPTYEQYF. CDR3 DNA: TGTGCCAGCAGCCCTACCCCCCCGGTTCCCACCTACGAGCAGTACTTC. The chain employs TRBV3-1 (or the pseudogene TRBV3-2) and TRBJ2-7; D is undetermined. V shed 4 bases and J shed 2 bases, with 18 bases lying between them. The V gene's germline CDR1 is LGHDT and CDR2 YNNKEL (reference sequence). The CDR3 extends over 16 amino acids.

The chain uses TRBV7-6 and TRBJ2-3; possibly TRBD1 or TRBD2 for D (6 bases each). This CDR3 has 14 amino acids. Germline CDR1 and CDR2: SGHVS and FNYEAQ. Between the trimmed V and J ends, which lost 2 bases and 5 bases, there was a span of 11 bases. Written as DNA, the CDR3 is TGTGCCAGCAGCTTACGGGGGCAGGGAGATACGCAGTATTTT. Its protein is CASSLRGQGDTQYF.

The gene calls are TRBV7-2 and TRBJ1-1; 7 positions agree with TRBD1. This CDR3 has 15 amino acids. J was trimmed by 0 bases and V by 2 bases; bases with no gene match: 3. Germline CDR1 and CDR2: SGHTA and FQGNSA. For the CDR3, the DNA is TGTGCCAGCAGCTTATATACAGGGGTGAACACTGAAGCTTTCTTT. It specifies CASSLYTGVNTEAFF.

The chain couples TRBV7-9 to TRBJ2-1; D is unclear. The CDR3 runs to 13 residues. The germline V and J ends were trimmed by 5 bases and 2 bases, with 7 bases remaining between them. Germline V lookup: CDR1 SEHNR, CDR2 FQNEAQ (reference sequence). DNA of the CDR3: TGTGCCAGCAGCCCTACGGCCTACAATGAGCAGTTCTTC. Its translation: CASSPTAYNEQFF.

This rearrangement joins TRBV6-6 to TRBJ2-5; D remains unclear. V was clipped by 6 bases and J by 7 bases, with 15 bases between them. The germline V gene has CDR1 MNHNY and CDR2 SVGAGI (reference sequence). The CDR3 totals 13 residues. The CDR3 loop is CASSLKVFGTQYF. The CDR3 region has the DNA TGTGCCAGCAGCCTCAAAGTTTTCGGGACCCAGTACTTC.